This T cell receptor beta chain emerged from a study of blood T cell repertoires in COVID-19. Study at large: Sample material is recorded as cDNA or gDNA derived from T cells, B-cell-depleted T cells, or PBMCs.

In the original workflow: Amplified reference gene primers provided the basis for estimating nucleated cell counts. Method: immunoSEQ multiplex PCR; TCRdb's copy keeps in-frame clones and lacks some. The D gene and trimming were derived from the DNA, and the V and J assignments and clone size from that table. Of some 210,000 clones listed, approximately 88% are singletons. This CDR3 is built from 16 residues. Trimming pared 2 bases from V and 0 bases from J, leaving 15 bases between. Germline CDR1 is SGDLS and CDR2 is YYNGEE. Sequenced input: PBMCs or T cells enriched from blood (not recorded which). The V gene is TRBV9, the J gene TRBJ2-7; D is possibly TRBD1 (6 bases). This clonotype originated in a man younger than 30 with acute COVID-19. CDR3 sequence reads: CASSVRQAASSYEQYF. CDR3 sequence (DNA): TGTGCCAGCAGCGTCCGACAGGCGGCAAGCTCCTACGAGCAGTACTTC.